This TCR beta chain came from a study of Ad26.COV2.S vaccination and SARS-CoV-2 variants. Clones were read by immunoSEQ multiplex PCR, and TCRdb kept only the in-frame ones, dropping some. The sample has hundreds of thousands of clones, about 88% seen once; the top ten hold 6.4%. The treatment was: about 20 received Ad26.COV2.S at low or high dose, single or two shots; several received placebo; per-sample allocation not given. At day 63 after the first vaccine or placebo injection, samples were drawn. Concerning this clone: Antigen unknown.

Findings and caveats of the study: Once vaccination had occurred, spike-specific CD8+ and CD4+ T cell responses reportedly showed substantial breadth.

The sequenced sample was peripheral blood, obtained in a trial of Ad26.COV2.S vaccine versus placebo. The source is a person aged 18-60 years who received the Ad26.COV2.S COVID-19 vaccine or a placebo.

CDR3 DNA: TGTGCCAGCACCTCCGGGGGCCCACTTAATCAGCCCCAGCATTTT. Translating gives CASTSGGPLNQPQHF. The V and J genes are TRBV5-8 and TRBJ1-5; D may be TRBD1 (6 bases). Germline V gene sequence: CDR1 SGHTS, CDR2 YDEGEE. CDR3 length: 15 residues. Trimming removed 6 bases at V and 4 bases at J, with 17 bases between.